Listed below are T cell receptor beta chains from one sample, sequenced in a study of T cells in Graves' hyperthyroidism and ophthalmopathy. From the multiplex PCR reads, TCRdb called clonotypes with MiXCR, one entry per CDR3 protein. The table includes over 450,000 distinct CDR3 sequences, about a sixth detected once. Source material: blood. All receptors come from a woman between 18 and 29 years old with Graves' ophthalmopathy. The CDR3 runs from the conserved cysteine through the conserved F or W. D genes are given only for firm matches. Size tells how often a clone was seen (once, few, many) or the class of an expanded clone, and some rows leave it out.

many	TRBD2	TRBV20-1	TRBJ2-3	TGCAGTGCTAGACCGGGACTAGCGACAGATACGCAGTATTTT	CSARPGLATDTQYF
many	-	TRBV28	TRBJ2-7	TGTGCCAGCAGGCTACAGGGCCGCTCCTACGAGCAGTACTTC	CASRLQGRSYEQYF
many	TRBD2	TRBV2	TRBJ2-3	TGTGCCAGCAGGTCGACTAGCGGATACACAGATACGCAGTATTTT	CASRSTSGYTDTQYF
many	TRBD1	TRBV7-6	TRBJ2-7	TGTGCCAGCAGCTTAGCCCCCCAGGGGGTGAACGAGCAGTACTTC	CASSLAPQGVNEQYF
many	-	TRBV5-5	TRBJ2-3	TGTGCCAGCAGCTCGACAGGTCGCGGAGTCACAGATACGCAGTATTTT	CASSSTGRGVTDTQYF
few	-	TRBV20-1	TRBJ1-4	TGCAGTGCCGCGGACAGCTTTAATGAAAAACTGTTTTTT	CSAADSFNEKLFF
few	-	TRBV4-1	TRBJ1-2	TGCGCCAGCAGCCAAGATACCCAGGGAAGATATGGCTACACCTTC	CASSQDTQGRYGYTF
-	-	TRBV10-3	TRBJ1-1	TGTGCCATCAGTGATGCCGGGGCCTCCGAAGCTTTCTTT	CAISDAGASEAFF
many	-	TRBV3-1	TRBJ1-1	TGTGCCAGCAGCCAAGACTCGACAAGCACTGAAGCTTTCTTT	CASSQDSTSTEAFF
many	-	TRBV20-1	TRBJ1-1	TGCAGTGCTCCTCAGTCCCTGAACACTGAAGCTTTCTTT	CSAPQSLNTEAFF
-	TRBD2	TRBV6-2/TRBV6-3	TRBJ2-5	TGTGCCTCCCTCGGGGGGGGGGAGACCCAGTACTTC	CASLGGGETQYF
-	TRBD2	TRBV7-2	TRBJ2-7	TGTGCCAGCAGCGGGCGGGAGGGGCCCTACGAGCAGTACTTC	CASSGREGPYEQYF
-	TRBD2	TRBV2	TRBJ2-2	TGTGCCACCGTTACTAGCGGGAAGAACACCGGGGAGCTGTTTTTT	CATVTSGKNTGELFF
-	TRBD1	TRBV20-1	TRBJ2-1	TGCAGTGCTAGTCAAACAGGGGCAGCCTACGAGCAGTTCTTC	CSASQTGAAYEQFF
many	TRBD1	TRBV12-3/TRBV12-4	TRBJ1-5	TGTGCCAGCAGTCCCGACAGGGGGAATTCACAGCCCCAGCATTTT	CASSPDRGNSQPQHF
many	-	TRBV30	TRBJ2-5	TGTGCCTGGAGTTTGGGGTACCAAGAGACCCAGTACTTC	CAWSLGYQETQYF
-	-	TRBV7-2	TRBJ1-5	TGTGCCAGCAGCCGAGGCCGGACAAATGATCAGCCCCAGCATTTT	CASSRGRTNDQPQHF
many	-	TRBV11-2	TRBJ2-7	TGTGCCAGCAGCTTATATCCTATCTCCTACGAGCAGTACTTC	CASSLYPISYEQYF
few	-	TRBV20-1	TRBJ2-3	TGCAGTGCCACTACCAGCGGGTGGGGAGATACGCAGTATTTT	CSATTSGWGDTQYF
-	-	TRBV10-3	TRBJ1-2	TGTGCCATCAGTGACAAGATCCGTGATGGCTACACCTTC	CAISDKIRDGYTF
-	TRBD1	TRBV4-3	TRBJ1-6	TGCGCCAGCAGCCCACGACAGGGTTCACCCCTCCACTTT	CASSPRQGSPLHF
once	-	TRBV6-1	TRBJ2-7	TGTGCCAGCTCCCCCTCTTACACCTACGAGCAGTACTTC	CASSPSYTYEQYF
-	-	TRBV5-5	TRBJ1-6	TGTGCCAGCAGCACCGGCGGACGGGAAAATTCACCCCTCCACTTT	CASSTGGRENSPLHF
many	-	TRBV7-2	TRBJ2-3	TGTGCCAGCAGGTTCGCCGGCACAGATACGCAGTATTTT	CASRFAGTDTQYF
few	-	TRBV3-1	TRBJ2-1	TGTGCCAGCAGCCCCAAGCCCGGGACTGCCGTGTATGAGCAGTTCTTC	CASSPKPGTAVYEQFF
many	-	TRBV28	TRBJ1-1	TGTGCCAGCAGTTTCGGCGGATTCGGTGCGGGCACTGAAGCTTTCTTT	CASSFGGFGAGTEAFF
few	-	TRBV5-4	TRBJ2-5	TGTGCCAGCAGACGGAGCCAGGGATACCAAGAGACCCAGTACTTC	CASRRSQGYQETQYF
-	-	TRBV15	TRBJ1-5	TGTGCCACCAGCAATAACCCGGGCGCTTATAGCAATCAGCCCCAGCATTTT	CATSNNPGAYSNQPQHF
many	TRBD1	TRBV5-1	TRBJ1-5	TGCGCCAGCAGCTTGGGGACAGGGGTCTATCAGCCCCAGCATTTT	CASSLGTGVYQPQHF
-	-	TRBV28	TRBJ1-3	TGTGCCAGCAGTCAACCGGGTCTCCTAGACTCTGGAAACACCATATATTTT	CASSQPGLLDSGNTIYF
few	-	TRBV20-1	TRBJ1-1	TGCAGTGCTAGAGATAGGCACGGCAGGATTAGCACTGAAGCTTTCTTT	CSARDRHGRISTEAFF
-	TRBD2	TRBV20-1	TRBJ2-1	TGCAGTGCTAGGAAACTAGCGGGGCCACCCAGGAAATACAATGAGCAGTTCTTC	CSARKLAGPPRKYNEQFF
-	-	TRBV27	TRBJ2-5	TGTGCCAGCAGTTTAATGTGGGCAGGAGGTACAGAGACCCAGTACTTC	CASSLMWAGGTETQYF
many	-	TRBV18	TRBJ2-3	TGTGCCAGCTCACCACGGGATTTAGGCACAGATACGCAGTATTTT	CASSPRDLGTDTQYF
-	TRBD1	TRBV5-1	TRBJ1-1	TGCGCCAGCAGCCCCTACAGGGGGGTCGACACTGAAGCTTTCTTT	CASSPYRGVDTEAFF